This TCR beta chain is from a study of T-cell memory formation after mild COVID-19. This clonotype was observed at least ten times. TCRdb ran MiXCR on the 5' RACE reads and lists one entry per CDR3 protein. The sample has around 300,000 distinct CDR3 sequences, 13% to 15% seen once. The V segment lost 4 bases and the J segment 3 bases; nucleotides outside the gene matches: 3. The CDR3 consists of 13 residues. Germline-derived CDR1 and CDR2 are SGHRS and YFSETQ. The material sequenced was PBMCs or a T cell subset sorted from them (not recorded which). This receptor was taken from a man younger than 35 who had mild COVID-19 (a few samples of this study predate the infection). Cell type and time point are not known. The chain carries TRBV5-1 and TRBJ2-5; the match to TRBD2 covers 7 bases. In DNA, the CDR3 is TGCGCCAGCAGCGTTCGGGGGGAAGAGACCCAGTACTTC. It codes for CASSVRGEETQYF.